A single sample is the source of the 14 T cell receptor beta chains below, sequenced in a study of T cells after yellow fever vaccination. MiXCR, applied by TCRdb to the 5' RACE reads, yields one record per CDR3 protein. The data show 350,000 to 450,000 distinct CDR3 sequences, roughly a sixth seen once. This specimen was PBMCs, taken before the yellow fever booster vaccination. These receptors all come from a young man who received the YFV17D yellow fever vaccine.

V and J are TRBV7-2 and TRBJ2-5, with D perhaps TRBD2 (5 bases). Trimming cost V 5 bases and J 1 base, with 11 bases left between them. Germline-derived CDR1 and CDR2 are SGHTA and FQGNSA. The CDR3 loop spans 14 amino acids. As DNA, the CDR3 is TGTGCCAGCAGCCGCGGGTCCCCCCAAGAGACCCAGTACTTC. It codes for CASSRGSPQETQYF.

This rearrangement joins TRBV10-3 to TRBJ1-3; no firm D call. Germline V lookup: CDR1 ENHRY, CDR2 SYGVKD. V lost 5 bases to trimming and J lost 8 bases, with 13 bases between them. The CDR3 has 13 amino acids. The CDR3 spells CAISPETLYTIYF. The CDR3 DNA reads as TGTGCCATCAGTCCTGAGACACTATACACCATATATTTT.

This clonotype was observed a handful of times. V and J are TRBV12-3 or TRBV12-4 and TRBJ2-3; no firm D call. Trimming took off 6 bases at V and 8 bases at J, with 15 bases between the two ends. The CDR3 is 13 amino acids. CDR3 region: CASRILRIPTQYF. The CDR3 nucleotides are TGTGCCAGCAGGATATTAAGGATCCCTACGCAGTATTTT.

The V and J genes are TRBV25-1 and TRBJ1-4, with a tentative D call TRBD1 (6 bases). This CDR3 comprises 17 residues. Germline CDR1 and CDR2: MGHDK and SYGVNS. The ends were cut back, 1 base at V and 1 base at J, with 13 bases in the middle. In DNA, the CDR3 is TGTGCCAGCAGTGAATGGGGAACAGGGAGAACTAATGAAAAACTGTTTTTT. This sequence encodes CASSEWGTGRTNEKLFF. The variable domain in full, completed from reference TRBV25-1 and TRBJ1-4, reads EADIYQTPRYLVIGTGKKITLECSQTMGHDKMYWYQQDPGMELHLIHYSYGVNSTEKGDLSSESTVSRIRTEHFPLTLESARPSHTSQYLCASSEWGTGRTNEKLFFGSGTQLSVL.

This clonotype was counted at least ten times. The chain recombines TRBV2 with TRBJ2-5; D unresolved. CDR3 length: 14 residues. Per the germline V gene, CDR1 is SNHLY and CDR2 is FYNNEI. Trimming took 8 bases from V and 2 from J, leaving 15 bases between them. CDR3 loop: CASPEGIRQETQYF. CDR3 in DNA: TGTGCCAGCCCCGAAGGGATCAGACAAGAGACCCAGTACTTC.

There are many counts of this clonotype. The rearrangement links TRBV12-1 to TRBJ1-1. TRBV12-1 is noted as a pseudogene. This CDR3 contains 11 residues. CDR3 region: CASSFATEAFF. CDR3 DNA: TGTGCCAGCAGCTTTGCCACTGAAGCTTTCTTT.

V and J are TRBV10-3 and TRBJ2-7, with 8 bases lining up with TRBD1. Trimming at V came to 4 bases and at J to 6 bases, leaving 2 bases not matched to a gene. Germline V lookup: CDR1 ENHRY, CDR2 SYGVKD. This CDR3 region has 12 residues. CDR3: CAISGTGFEQYV. The CDR3 bases are TGTGCCATCAGTGGGACAGGGTTCGAGCAGTACGTC.

The sample holds one count of this clonotype. The V call is TRBV28, the J call TRBJ2-5; D is unresolved. CDR3 length equals 13 residues. V was trimmed by 5 bases and J by 4 bases, leaving 11 bases between them. Germline V gene data show CDR1 as MDHEN and CDR2 as SYDVKM. DNA for the CDR3: TGTGCCAGCAGTGAGTCTGCATCAGAGACCCAGTACTTC. Protein sequence: CASSESASETQYF.

V is TRBV20-1 and J is TRBJ1-5, with D possibly matching TRBD1 (5 bases). There are 14 residues in the CDR3. V lost 1 base to trimming and J lost 2 bases, with 9 bases between them. CDR1 is DFQATT, CDR2 SNEGSKA, per germline (reference sequence). The CDR3 DNA reads TGCAGTGCTAGAGTGGACACCCGCAATCAGCCCCAGCATTTT. Protein product: CSARVDTRNQPQHF.

V gene TRBV15 combines with J gene TRBJ2-5; possible D gene TRBD1, 6 bases. Germline V gene lookup returns CDR1 LNHNV and CDR2 YYDKDF (reference sequence). This CDR3 spans 14 amino acids. V dropped 1 base and J dropped 3 bases, with 9 bases sitting between them. CDR3 coding DNA: TGTGCCACCAGCAGAGGACAGGAAAAAGAGACCCAGTACTTC. This translates into CATSRGQEKETQYF.

V is TRBV6-4 and J is TRBJ2-1, with TRBD2 identical over 10 bases. The germline CDR1 and CDR2 sequences are MRHNA and SNTAGT. This CDR3 has 13 amino acids. V lost 6 bases and J lost 7; bases outside the gene matches: 3. CDR3 sequence (DNA): TGTGCCAGCAGCGGGACTAGCGAGAATGAGCAGTTCTTC. Residues: CASSGTSENEQFF.

This clonotype appeared a few times. CDR3 residues: CASSLFGSLGTGANVLTF. CDR3 sequence (DNA): TGCGCCAGCAGCTTGTTTGGCAGCCTAGGTACTGGGGCCAACGTCCTGACTTTC. The rearrangement joins TRBV5-1 to TRBJ2-6; D is ambiguous. The CDR3 spans 18 residues. The V end lost 1 base, the J end lost 2 bases, and 16 bases lay between the germline ends. The germline gives CDR1 SGHRS, CDR2 YFSETQ.

The rearrangement uses TRBV5-1 and TRBJ2-5, with D perhaps TRBD1 (6 bases). The CDR3 consists of 12 residues. Germline V lookup: CDR1 SGHRS, CDR2 YFSETQ. Deletions cut 5 bases from V and 5 bases from J, with 10 bases between. CDR3 in DNA: TGCGCCAGCAGAGGGGGTCGGGAGACCCAGTACTTC. It translates to CASRGGRETQYF.

The chain links TRBV4-3 to TRBJ1-2; 7 nucleotides match TRBD1. V lost 5 bases, J lost 2 bases, and 11 bases stayed unmatched. CDR1 is LGHNA and CDR2 is YSLEER in the germline V gene. The CDR3 is 16 amino acids. CDR3 coding DNA: TGCGCCAGCAGCAGCCAGTACAGGGGCAGGAACTATGGCTACACCTTC. Encoded protein: CASSSQYRGRNYGYTF.